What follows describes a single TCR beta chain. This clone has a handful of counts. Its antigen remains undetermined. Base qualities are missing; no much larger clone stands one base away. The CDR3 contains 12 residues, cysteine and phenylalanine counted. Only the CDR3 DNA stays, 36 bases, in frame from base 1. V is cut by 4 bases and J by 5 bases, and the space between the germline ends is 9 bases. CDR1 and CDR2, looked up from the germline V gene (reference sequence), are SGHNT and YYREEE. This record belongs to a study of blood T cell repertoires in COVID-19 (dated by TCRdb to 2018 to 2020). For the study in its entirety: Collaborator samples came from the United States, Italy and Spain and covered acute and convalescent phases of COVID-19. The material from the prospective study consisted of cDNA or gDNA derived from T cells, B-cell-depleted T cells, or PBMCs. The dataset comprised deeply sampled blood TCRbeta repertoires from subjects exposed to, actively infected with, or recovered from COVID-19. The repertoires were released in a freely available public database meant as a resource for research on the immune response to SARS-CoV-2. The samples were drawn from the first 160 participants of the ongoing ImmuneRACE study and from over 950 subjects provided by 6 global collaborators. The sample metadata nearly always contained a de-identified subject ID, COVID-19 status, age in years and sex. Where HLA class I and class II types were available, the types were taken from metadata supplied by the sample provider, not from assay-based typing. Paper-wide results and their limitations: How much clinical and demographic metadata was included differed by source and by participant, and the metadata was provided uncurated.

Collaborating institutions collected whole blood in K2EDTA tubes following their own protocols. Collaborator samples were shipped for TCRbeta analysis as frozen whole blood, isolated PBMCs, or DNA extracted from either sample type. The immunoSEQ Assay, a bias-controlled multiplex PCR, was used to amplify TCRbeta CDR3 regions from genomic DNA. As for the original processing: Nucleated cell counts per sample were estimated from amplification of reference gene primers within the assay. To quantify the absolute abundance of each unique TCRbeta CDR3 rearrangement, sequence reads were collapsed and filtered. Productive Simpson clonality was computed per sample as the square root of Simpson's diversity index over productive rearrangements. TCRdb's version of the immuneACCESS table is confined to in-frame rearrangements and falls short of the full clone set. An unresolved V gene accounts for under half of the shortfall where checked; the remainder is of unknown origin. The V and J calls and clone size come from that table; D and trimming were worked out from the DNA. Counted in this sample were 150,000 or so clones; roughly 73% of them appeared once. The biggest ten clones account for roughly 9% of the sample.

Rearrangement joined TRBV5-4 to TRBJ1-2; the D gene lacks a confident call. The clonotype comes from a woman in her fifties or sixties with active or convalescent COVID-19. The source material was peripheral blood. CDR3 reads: CASSVLEYGYTF. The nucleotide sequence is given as TGTGCCAGCAGCGTGCTTGAGTATGGCTACACCTTC.